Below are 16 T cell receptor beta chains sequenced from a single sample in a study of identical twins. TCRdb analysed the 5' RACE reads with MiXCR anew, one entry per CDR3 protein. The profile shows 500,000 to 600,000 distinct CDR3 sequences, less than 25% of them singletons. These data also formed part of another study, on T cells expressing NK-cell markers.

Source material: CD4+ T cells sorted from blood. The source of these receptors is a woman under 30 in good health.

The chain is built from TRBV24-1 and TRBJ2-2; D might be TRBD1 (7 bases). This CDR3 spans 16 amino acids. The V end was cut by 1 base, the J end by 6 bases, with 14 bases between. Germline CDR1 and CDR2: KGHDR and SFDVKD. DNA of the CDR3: TGTGCCACCAGTGATTTAGGAGGGGGGACAGCCGGGGAGCTGTTTTTT. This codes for CATSDLGGGTAGELFF.

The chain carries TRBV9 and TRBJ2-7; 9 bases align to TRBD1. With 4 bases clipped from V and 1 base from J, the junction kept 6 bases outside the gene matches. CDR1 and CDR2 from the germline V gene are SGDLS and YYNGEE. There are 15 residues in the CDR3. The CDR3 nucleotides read TGTGCCAGCAGCCCTCGGACAGGGGTATCCTACGAGCAGTACTTC. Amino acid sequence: CASSPRTGVSYEQYF.

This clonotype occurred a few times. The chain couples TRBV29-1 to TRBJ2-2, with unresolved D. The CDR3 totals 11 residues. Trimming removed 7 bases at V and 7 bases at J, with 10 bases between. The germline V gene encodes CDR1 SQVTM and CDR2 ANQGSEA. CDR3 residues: CSAPERGELFF. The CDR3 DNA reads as TGCAGCGCCCCTGAACGCGGGGAGCTGTTTTTT.

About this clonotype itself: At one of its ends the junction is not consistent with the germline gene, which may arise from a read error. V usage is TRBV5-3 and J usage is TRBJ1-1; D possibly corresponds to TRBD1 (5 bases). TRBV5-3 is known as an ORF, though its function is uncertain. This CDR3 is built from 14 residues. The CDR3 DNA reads TGTGCCAGGAGCTTGGAATTGGGGCGCACTGAAGCTTTCTTT. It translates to CARSLELGRTEAFF.

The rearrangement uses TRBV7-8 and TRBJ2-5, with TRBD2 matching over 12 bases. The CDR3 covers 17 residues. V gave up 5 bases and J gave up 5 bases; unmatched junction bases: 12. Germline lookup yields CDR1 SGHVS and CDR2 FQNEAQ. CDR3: CASSRTLLAGGSETQYF. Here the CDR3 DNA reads TGTGCCAGCAGCCGGACCTTACTAGCGGGAGGTTCCGAGACCCAGTACTTC.

CDR3 in amino acids: CASRLRGADTQYF. CDR3 DNA: TGTGCCAGCAGACTCCGGGGCGCAGATACGCAGTATTTT. This chain links TRBV28 with TRBJ2-3, with D possibly being TRBD1 or TRBD2 (5 bases each). CDR1 is MDHEN, CDR2 SYDVKM, per germline. The CDR3 sequence is 13 residues long. V was pared by 6 bases and J by 4 bases, with 11 bases between. Looking up the rest from reference TRBV28 and TRBJ2-3 gives the full variable domain: DVKVTQSSRYLVKRTGEKVFLECVQDMDHENMFWYRQDPGLGLRLIYFSYDVKMKEKGDIPEGYSVSREKKERFSLILESASTNQTSMYLCASRLRGADTQYFGPGTRLTVL.

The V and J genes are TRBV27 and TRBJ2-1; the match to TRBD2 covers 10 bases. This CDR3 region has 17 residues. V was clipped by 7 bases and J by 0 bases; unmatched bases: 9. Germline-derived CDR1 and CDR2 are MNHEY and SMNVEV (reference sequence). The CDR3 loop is CASTASGRASSYNEQFF. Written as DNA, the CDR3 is TGTGCCAGCACGGCTAGCGGGAGAGCTAGCTCCTACAATGAGCAGTTCTTC.

The CDR3 nucleotides are TGTGCCAGCAGCTTAAGGGGGGAAAGCACCGGGGAGCTGTTTTTT. Protein: CASSLRGESTGELFF. V is TRBV7-9 and J is TRBJ2-2; either TRBD1 or TRBD2 may fit D (6 bases each). From germline, CDR1 is SEHNR and CDR2 FQNEAQ (reference sequence). This CDR3 region has 15 residues. V lost 2 bases, J lost 4 bases, and 11 bases lay in between.

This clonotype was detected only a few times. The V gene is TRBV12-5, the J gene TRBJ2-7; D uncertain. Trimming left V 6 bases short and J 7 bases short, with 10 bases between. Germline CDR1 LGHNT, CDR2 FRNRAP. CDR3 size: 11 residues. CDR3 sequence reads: CASGTRWEQYF. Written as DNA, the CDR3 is TGTGCTAGTGGCACCAGGTGGGAGCAGTACTTC.

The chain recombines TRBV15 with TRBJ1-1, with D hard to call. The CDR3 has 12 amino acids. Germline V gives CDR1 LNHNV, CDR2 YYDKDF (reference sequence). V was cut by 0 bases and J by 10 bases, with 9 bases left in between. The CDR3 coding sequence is TGTGCCACCAGCAGAGATACATATGGAGCTTTCTTT. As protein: CATSRDTYGAFF. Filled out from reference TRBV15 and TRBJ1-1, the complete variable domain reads DAMVIQNPRYQVTQFGKPVTLSCSQTLNHNVMYWYQQKSSQAPKLLFHYYDKDFNNEADTPDNFQSRRPNTSFCFLDIRSPGLGDTAMYLCATSRDTYGAFFGQGTRLTVV.

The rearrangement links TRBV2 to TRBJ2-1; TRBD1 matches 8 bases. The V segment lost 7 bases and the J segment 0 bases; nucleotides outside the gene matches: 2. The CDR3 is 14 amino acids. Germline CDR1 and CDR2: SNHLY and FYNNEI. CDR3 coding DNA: TGTGCCAGCAAAACAGGGGGCTCCTACAATGAGCAGTTCTTC. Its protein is CASKTGGSYNEQFF. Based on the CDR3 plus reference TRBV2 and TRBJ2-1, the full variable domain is EPEVTQTPSHQVTQMGQEVILRCVPISNHLYFYWYRQILGQKVEFLVSFYNNEISEKSEIFDDQFSVERPDGSNFTLKIRSTKLEDSAMYFCASKTGGSYNEQFFGPGTRLTVL.

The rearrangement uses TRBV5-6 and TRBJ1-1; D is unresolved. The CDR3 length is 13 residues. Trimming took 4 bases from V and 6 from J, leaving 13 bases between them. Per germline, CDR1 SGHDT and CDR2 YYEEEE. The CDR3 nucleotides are TGTGCCAGCAGCAGGTCACCCTCGTCTGAAGCTTTCTTT. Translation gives CASSRSPSSEAFF. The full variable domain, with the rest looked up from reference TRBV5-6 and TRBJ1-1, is DAGVTQSPTHLIKTRGQQVTLRCSPKSGHDTVSWYQQALGQGPQFIFQYYEEEERQRGNFPDRFSGHQFPNYSSELNVNALLLGDSALYLCASSRSPSSEAFFGQGTRLTVV.

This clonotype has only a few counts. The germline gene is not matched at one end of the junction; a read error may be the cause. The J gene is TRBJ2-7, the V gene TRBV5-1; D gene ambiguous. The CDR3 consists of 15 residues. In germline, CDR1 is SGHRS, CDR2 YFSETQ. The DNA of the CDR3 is TGCGCCAGCAGATTGGCTCAGCAAACCCCCTACGAGCAGTACTTC. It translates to CASRLAQQTPYEQYF.

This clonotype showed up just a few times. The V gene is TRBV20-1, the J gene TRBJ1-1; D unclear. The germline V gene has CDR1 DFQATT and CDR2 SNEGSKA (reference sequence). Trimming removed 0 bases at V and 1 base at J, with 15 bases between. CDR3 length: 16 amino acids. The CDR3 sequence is CSARDRRSGWNTEAFF. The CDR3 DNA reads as TGCAGTGCTAGAGATCGTAGGTCGGGGTGGAACACTGAAGCTTTCTTT.

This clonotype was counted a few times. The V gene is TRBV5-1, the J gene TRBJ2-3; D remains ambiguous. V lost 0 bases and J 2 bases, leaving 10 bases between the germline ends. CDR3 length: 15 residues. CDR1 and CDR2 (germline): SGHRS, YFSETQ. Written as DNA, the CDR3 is TGCGCCAGCAGCTTGGATGGCGGTCCCACAGATACGCAGTATTTT. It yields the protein CASSLDGGPTDTQYF.

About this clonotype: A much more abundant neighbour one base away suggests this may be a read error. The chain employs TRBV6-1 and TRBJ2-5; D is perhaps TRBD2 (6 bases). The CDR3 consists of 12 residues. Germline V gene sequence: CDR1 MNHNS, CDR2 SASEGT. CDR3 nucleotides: TGTGCCAACAGTGATCGGGGGGAGACCCAGTACTTC. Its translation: CANSDRGETQYF.